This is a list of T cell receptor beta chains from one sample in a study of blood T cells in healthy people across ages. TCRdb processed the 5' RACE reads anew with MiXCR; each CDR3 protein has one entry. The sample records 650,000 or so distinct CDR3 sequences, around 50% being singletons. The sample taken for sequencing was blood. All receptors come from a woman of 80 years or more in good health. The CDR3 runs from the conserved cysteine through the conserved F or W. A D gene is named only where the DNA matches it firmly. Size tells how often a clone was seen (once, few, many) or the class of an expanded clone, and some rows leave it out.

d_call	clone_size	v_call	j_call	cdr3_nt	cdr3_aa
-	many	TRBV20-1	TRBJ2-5	TGCAGTGCTAGAGAAGGGGGAAGCCAAGAGACCCAGTACTTC	CSAREGGSQETQYF
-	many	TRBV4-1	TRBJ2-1	TGCGCCAGCAGCCAAGTGGTGGTGGGAAGCAATGAGCAGTTCTTC	CASSQVVVGSNEQFF
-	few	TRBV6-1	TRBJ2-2	TGTGCCAGCAGTGAAAGGCCTGGGAGAGGCGGGGAGCTGTTTTTT	CASSERPGRGGELFF
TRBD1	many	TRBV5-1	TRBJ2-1	TGCGCCAGCAGCTCCCAGGGGGTGGCTCCCTACAATGAGCAGTTCTTC	CASSSQGVAPYNEQFF
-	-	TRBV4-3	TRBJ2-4	TGCGCCAGCAGCCAAGACACGGGGTACGAAAACATTCAGTACTTC	CASSQDTGYENIQYF
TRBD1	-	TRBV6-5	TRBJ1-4	TGTGCCACCGGTGGCAGGACAGGAAAACTGTTTTTT	CATGGRTGKLFF
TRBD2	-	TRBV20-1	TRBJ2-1	TGCAGTGCTAGAGTGAGCGGGACCTACACCGGGGGGCAGTTCTTC	CSARVSGTYTGGQFF
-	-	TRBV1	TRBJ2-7	TGCACCAGCAGCCAACCCTCTGGACTAGCGGGAGGTGAGGAGCAGTACTTC	CTSSQPSGLAGGEEQYF
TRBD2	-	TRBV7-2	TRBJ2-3	TGTGCCAGCAGCCTCGGACTAGCGGGGGGGAGGTCACATACGCAGTATTTT	CASSLGLAGGRSHTQYF
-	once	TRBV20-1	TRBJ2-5	TGCAGTGCTACCGTGGAGACCCAGTACTTC	CSATVETQYF
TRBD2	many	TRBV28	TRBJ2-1	TGTGCCAGCAGTTCCCCCCGGGAGGGCTCGTTCTTC	CASSSPREGSFF
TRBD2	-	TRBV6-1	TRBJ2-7	TGTGCCAGCAGTGGGACTAGCGGGAGCTTCGCCTACAATGAGCAGTACTTC	CASSGTSGSFAYNEQYF
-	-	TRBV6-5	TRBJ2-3	TGTGCCAGCAGTTACTCCCCACCTGCGGGGGCGAGCACAGATACGCAGTATTTT	CASSYSPPAGASTDTQYF